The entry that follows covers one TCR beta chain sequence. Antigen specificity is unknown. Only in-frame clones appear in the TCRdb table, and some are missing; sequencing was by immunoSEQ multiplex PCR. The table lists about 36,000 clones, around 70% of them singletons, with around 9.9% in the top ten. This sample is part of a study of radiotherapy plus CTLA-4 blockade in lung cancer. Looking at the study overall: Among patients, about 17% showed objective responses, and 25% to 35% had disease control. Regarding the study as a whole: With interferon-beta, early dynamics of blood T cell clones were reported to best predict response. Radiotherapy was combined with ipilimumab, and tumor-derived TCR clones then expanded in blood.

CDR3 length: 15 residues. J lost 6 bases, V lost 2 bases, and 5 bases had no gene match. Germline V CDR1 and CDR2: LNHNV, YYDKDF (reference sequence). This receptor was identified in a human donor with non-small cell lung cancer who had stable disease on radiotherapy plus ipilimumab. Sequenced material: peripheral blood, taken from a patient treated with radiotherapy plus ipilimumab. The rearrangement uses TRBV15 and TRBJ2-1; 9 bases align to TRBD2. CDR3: CATSRPGLAGNEQFF. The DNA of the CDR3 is TGTGCCACCAGCAGACCGGGACTAGCTGGCAATGAGCAGTTCTTC.